Listed here is a single T cell receptor beta chain. CDR1 is SGHAT, CDR2 FQNNGV, per germline. The CDR3 totals 13 residues. The ends lost 6 bases at V and 6 bases at J; junction bases unmatched: 4. The assay was immunoSEQ multiplex PCR, and TCRdb's table has in-frame clones only and misses some. The top ten hold about 8.1% of the sample, which has tens of thousands of clones, 91% seen once. These data originate in a study of T cell changes during pregnancy in multiple sclerosis. This receptor was obtained from a female donor with multiple sclerosis, enrolled in a pregnancy study. The sample was CD8+ T cells from peripheral blood mononuclear cells, taken after pregnancy. The gene calls are TRBV11-2 and TRBJ2-1; 8 nucleotides align to TRBD1. The CDR3 sequence is CASRSTGANEQFF. The DNA of the CDR3 is TGTGCCAGCAGGTCGACAGGGGCCAATGAGCAGTTCTTC. The full variable domain, with the rest looked up from reference TRBV11-2 and TRBJ2-1, is EAGVAQSPRYKIIEKRQSVAFWCNPISGHATLYWYQQILGQGPKLLIQFQNNGVVDDSQLPKDRFSAERLKGVDSTLKIQPAKLEDSAVYLCASRSTGANEQFFGPGTRLTVL.